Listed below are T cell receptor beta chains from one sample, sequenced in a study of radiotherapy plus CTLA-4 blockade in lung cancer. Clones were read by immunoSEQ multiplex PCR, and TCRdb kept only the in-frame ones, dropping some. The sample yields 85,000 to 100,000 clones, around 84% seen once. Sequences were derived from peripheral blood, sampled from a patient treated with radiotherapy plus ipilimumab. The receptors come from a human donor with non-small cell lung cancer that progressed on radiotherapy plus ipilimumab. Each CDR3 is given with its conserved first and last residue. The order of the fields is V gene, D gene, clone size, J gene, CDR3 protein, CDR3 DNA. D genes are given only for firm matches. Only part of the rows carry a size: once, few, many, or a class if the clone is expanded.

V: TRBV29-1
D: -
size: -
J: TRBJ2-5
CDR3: CSALQGSKTQYF
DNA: TGCAGCGCGTTACAGGGCTCGAAGACCCAGTACTTC

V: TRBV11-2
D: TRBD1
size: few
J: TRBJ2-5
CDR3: CASRPGQGSWETQYF
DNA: TGTGCCAGCAGACCCGGACAGGGGTCGTGGGAGACCCAGTACTTC

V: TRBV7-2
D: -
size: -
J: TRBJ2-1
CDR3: CASSLALAGPSYNEQFF
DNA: TGTGCCAGCAGCTTAGCTCTGGCAGGCCCTTCCTACAATGAGCAGTTCTTC

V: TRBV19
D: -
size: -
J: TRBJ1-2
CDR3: CASSISFDRYTF
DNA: TGTGCCAGTAGTATAAGCTTCGATCGCTACACCTTC

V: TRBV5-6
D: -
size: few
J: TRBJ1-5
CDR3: CASSLVADNQPQHF
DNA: TGTGCCAGCAGCTTGGTGGCAGATAATCAGCCCCAGCATTTT

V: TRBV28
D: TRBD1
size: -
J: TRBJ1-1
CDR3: CASSAAGQGGTEAFF
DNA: TGTGCCAGCAGTGCCGCGGGGCAGGGGGGTACTGAAGCTTTCTTT

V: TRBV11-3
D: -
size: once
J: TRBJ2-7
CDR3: CASSLRPDEQYF
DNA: TGTGCCAGCAGCTTAAGACCGGACGAGCAGTACTTC

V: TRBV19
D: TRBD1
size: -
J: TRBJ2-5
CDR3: CASSTGTGTGGLETQYF
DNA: TGTGCCAGTAGTACCGGTACGGGAACAGGGGGATTAGAGACCCAGTACTTC

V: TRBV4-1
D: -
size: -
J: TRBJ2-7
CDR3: CASSQEIGSSYEQYF
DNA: TGCGCCAGCAGCCAAGAGATCGGCAGCTCCTACGAGCAGTACTTC

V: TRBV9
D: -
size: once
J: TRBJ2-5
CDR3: CASSVAVQETQYF
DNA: TGTGCCAGCAGCGTAGCGGTCCAAGAGACCCAGTACTTC

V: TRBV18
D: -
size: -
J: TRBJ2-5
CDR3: CASSPPGGFPETQYF
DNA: TGTGCCAGCTCACCACCCGGGGGATTCCCAGAGACCCAGTACTTC

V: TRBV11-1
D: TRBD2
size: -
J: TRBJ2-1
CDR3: CARKTSGSPRRGNEQFF
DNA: TGTGCCAGAAAGACTAGCGGGAGTCCTAGGCGGGGTAATGAGCAGTTCTTC

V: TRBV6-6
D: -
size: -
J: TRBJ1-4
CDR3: CASKPPLGATNEKLFF
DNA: TGTGCCAGCAAACCCCCGCTGGGTGCAACTAATGAAAAACTGTTTTTT

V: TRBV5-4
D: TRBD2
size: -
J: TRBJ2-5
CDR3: CASSFGTSGGYETQYF
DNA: TGTGCCAGCAGCTTCGGGACTAGCGGGGGGTATGAGACCCAGTACTTC

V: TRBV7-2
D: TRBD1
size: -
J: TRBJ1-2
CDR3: CASSLIPMGTGEGYGYTF
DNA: TGTGCCAGCAGCTTAATACCCATGGGGACAGGGGAGGGCTATGGCTACACCTTC

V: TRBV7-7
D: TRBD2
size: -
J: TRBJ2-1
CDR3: CASSIREGYNEQFF
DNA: TGTGCTAGCAGCATCCGGGAGGGCTACAATGAGCAGTTCTTC

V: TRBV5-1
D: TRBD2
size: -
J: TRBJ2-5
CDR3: CASSLRLAGQETQYF
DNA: TGCGCCAGCAGCTTACGGCTAGCGGGGCAAGAGACCCAGTACTTC

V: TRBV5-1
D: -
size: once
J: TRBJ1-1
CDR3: CASSTIQGDVGGTEAFF
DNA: TGCGCCAGCAGCACGATACAGGGTGACGTAGGAGGGACTGAAGCTTTCTTT

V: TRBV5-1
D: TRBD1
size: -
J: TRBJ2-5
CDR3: CASSWGTGQETQYF
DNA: TGCGCCAGCAGCTGGGGGACAGGCCAAGAGACCCAGTACTTC

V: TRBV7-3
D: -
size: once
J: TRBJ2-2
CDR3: CASSFLGPGNTGELFF
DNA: TGTGCCAGCAGCTTTTTGGGCCCAGGGAACACCGGGGAGCTGTTTTTT

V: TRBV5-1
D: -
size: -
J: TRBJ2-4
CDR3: CASSASGAKNIQYF
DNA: TGCGCCAGCAGCGCGTCTGGGGCCAAAAACATTCAGTACTTC

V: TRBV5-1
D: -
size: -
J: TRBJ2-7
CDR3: CASSLGGPPYEQYF
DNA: TGCGCCAGCAGCTTGGGGGGACCGCCCTACGAGCAGTACTTC

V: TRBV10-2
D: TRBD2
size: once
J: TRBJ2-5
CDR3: CASSLAGETQYF
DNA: TGCGCCAGCAGTCTAGCGGGAGAGACCCAGTACTTC

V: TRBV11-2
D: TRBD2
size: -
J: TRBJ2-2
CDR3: CASSLELAGGAGELFF
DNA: TGTGCCAGCAGCTTAGAACTAGCGGGAGGGGCCGGGGAGCTGTTTTTT

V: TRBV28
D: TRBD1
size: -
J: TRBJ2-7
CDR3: CASSPQTGTSYEQYF
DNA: TGTGCCAGCAGTCCCCAGACAGGGACCTCCTACGAGCAGTACTTC

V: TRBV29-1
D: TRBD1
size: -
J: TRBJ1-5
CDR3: CSVVGTDSNQPQHF
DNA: TGCAGCGTTGTTGGGACAGATAGCAATCAGCCCCAGCATTTT

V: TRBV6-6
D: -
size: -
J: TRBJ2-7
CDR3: CASSPTGGGAYEQYF
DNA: TGTGCCAGCAGCCCCACTGGGGGTGGGGCCTACGAGCAGTACTTC

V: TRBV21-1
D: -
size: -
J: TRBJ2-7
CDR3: CARNVEGETYEQYF
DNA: TGTGCCCGAAACGTGGAAGGAGAAACCTACGAGCAGTACTTC

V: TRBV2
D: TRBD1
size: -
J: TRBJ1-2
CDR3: CASSLQGADYGYTF
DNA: TGTGCCAGCAGTCTACAGGGGGCGGACTATGGCTACACCTTC

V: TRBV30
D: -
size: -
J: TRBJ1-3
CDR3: CAWSIGGAGNTIYF
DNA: TGTGCCTGGAGTATCGGGGGGGCTGGAAACACCATATATTTT

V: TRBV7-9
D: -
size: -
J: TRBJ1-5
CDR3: CASSLDYQPQHF
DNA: TGTGCCAGCAGCTTAGATTATCAGCCCCAGCATTTT

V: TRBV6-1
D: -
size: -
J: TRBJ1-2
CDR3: CASSEPGRYGYTF
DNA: TGTGCCAGCAGTGAACCAGGGAGGTATGGCTACACCTTC

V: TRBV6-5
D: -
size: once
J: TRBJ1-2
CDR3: CASKPLQGLRGYTF
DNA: TGTGCCAGTAAACCCTTACAGGGCCTTCGGGGCTACACCTTC

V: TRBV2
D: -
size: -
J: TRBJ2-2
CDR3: CASSFRGTGELFF
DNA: TGTGCCAGCTCCTTTCGTGGGACCGGGGAGCTGTTTTTT

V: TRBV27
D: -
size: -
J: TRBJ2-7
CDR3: CASSSLGTASYEQYF
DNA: TGTGCCAGCAGTTCGTTGGGAACAGCCTCCTACGAGCAGTACTTC

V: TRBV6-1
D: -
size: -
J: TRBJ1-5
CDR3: CASSERQAAYQPQHF
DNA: TGTGCCAGCAGTGAAAGGCAGGCAGCTTATCAGCCCCAGCATTTT

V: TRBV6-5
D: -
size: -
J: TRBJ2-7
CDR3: CASISPGRYEQYF
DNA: TGTGCCAGCATCTCCCCTGGGCGCTACGAGCAGTACTTC

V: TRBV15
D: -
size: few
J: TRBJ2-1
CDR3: CATSRDVSGEQFF
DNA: TGTGCCACCAGCAGAGATGTGTCGGGTGAGCAGTTCTTC

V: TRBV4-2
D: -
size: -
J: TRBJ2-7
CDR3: CVSSPRSPAYEQYF
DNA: TGTGTCAGCAGCCCCCGCTCCCCCGCCTACGAGCAGTACTTC

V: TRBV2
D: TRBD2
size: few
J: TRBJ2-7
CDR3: CASSALGTSGIRRYF
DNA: TGTGCCAGCAGTGCCCTGGGGACTAGCGGGATCAGGAGGTACTTC

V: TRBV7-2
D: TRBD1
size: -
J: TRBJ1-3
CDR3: CASSSGTAAGNTIYF
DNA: TGTGCCAGCAGCTCGGGGACAGCGGCTGGAAACACCATATATTTT

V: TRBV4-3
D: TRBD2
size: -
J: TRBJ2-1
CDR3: CASSQVTSGSYNEQFF
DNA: TGCGCCAGCAGCCAAGTAACTAGCGGTTCTTACAATGAGCAGTTCTTC

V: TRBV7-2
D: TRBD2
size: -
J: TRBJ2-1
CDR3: CASCPGLAGGLGDEQFF
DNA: TGTGCCAGTTGCCCGGGACTAGCGGGAGGCCTAGGTGATGAGCAGTTCTTC

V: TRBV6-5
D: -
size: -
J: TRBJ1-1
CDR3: CASSFTTNTEAFF
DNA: TGTGCCAGCAGCTTTACGACGAACACTGAAGCTTTCTTT

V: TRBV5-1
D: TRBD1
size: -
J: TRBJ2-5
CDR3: CASSLEGQGQGKTQYF
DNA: TGCGCCAGCAGCTTGGAGGGACAGGGCCAGGGGAAGACCCAGTACTTC

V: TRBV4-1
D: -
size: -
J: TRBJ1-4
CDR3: CASSQAQDRPYEKLFF
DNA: TGCGCCAGCAGCCAGGCCCAGGACAGACCGTATGAAAAACTGTTTTTT

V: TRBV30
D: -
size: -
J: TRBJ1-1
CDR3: CAWSIGNTEAFF
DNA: TGTGCCTGGAGCATAGGGAACACTGAAGCTTTCTTT

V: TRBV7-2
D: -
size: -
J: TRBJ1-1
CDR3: CASRLQGGVTEAFF
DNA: TGTGCCAGCAGATTGCAGGGTGGCGTCACTGAAGCTTTCTTT

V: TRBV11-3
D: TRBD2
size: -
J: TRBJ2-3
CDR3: CASSLEGLAADTQYF
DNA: TGTGCCAGCAGCTTAGAGGGACTAGCGGCCGATACGCAGTATTTT

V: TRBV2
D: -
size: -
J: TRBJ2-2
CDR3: CASSQDSTSTGELFF
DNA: TGTGCCAGCAGTCAGGACAGCACCTCCACCGGGGAGCTGTTTTTT

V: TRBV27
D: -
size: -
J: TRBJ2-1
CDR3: CASSFGVSQFF
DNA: TGTGCCAGCAGTTTCGGGGTTTCGCAGTTCTTC

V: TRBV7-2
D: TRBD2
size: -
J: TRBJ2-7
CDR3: CASSLIAGGAYEQYF
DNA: TGTGCCAGCAGCTTGATAGCGGGAGGCGCCTACGAGCAGTACTTC

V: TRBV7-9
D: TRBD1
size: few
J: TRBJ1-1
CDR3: CASSLATGQAGRDVWAFF
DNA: TGTGCCAGCAGCTTAGCGACGGGACAGGCGGGGCGGGATGTGTGGGCTTTCTTT

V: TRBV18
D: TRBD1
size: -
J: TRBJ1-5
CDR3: CASSRETGVQPQHF
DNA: TGTGCCAGCTCACGCGAAACAGGGGTTCAGCCCCAGCATTTT

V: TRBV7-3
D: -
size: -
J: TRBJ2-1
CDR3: CASGDLTFSSYNEQFF
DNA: TGTGCCAGCGGGGATTTGACCTTTAGCTCCTACAATGAGCAGTTCTTC

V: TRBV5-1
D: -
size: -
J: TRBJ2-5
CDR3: CASSPGELQETQYF
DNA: TGCGCCAGCAGCCCAGGAGAACTTCAAGAGACCCAGTACTTC

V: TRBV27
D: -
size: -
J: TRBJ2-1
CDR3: CASSLSGSGVGSYNEQFF
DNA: TGTGCCAGCAGTTTATCAGGTAGTGGTGTCGGGTCCTACAATGAGCAGTTCTTC

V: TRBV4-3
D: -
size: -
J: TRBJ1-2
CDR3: CASSQDSGGYGYGYTF
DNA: TGCGCCAGCAGCCAAGATTCGGGCGGGTACGGCTATGGCTACACCTTC

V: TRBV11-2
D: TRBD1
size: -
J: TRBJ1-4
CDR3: CASSKLQGVDEKLFF
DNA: TGTGCCAGCAGCAAGTTGCAGGGGGTGGATGAAAAACTGTTTTTT

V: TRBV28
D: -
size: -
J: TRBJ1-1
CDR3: CASSPPPYTEAFF
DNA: TGTGCCAGCAGTCCTCCTCCCTACACTGAAGCTTTCTTT